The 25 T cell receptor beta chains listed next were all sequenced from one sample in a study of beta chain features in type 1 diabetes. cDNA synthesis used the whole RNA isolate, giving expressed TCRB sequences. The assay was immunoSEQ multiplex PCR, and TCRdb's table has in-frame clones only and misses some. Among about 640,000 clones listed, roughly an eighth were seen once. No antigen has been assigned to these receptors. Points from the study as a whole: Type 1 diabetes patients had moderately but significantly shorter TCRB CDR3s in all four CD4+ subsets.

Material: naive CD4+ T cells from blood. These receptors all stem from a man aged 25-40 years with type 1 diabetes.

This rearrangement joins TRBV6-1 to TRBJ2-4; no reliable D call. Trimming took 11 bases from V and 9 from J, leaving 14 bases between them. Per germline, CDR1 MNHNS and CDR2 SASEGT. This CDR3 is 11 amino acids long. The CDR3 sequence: CACGSPGIQYF. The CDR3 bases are TGTGCCTGCGGCAGCCCGGGCATTCAGTACTTC.

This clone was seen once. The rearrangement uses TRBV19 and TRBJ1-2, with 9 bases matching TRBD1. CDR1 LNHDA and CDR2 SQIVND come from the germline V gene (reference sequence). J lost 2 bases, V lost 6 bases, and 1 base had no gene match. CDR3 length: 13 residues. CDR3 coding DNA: TGTGCCAGTAGGACAGGGGGGAACTATGGCTACACCTTC. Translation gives CASRTGGNYGYTF.

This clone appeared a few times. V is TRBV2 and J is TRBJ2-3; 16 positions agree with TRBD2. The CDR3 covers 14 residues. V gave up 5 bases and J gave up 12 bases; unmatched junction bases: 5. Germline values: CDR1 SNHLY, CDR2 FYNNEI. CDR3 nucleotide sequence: TGTGCCAGCAGTCCGGGACTAGCGGGGGGGATACAGTATTTT. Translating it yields CASSPGLAGGIQYF.

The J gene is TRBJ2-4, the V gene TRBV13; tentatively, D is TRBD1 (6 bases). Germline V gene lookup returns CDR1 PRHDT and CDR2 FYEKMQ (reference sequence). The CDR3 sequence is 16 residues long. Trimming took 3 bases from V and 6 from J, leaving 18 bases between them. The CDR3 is CASSFRDIVERNIQYF. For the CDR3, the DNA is TGTGCCAGCAGCTTCCGGGACATTGTTGAAAGAAACATTCAGTACTTC.

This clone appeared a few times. CDR3 amino acids: CASSPTSGTYNEQFF. CDR3 coding DNA: TGTGCCAGCAGCCCAACTAGCGGGACCTACAATGAGCAGTTCTTC. V gene TRBV7-2 combines with J gene TRBJ2-1, with 10 bases aligning to TRBD2. Germline V CDR1 and CDR2: SGHTA, FQGNSA. J lost 2 bases, V lost 5 bases, and 3 bases had no gene match. The CDR3 consists of 15 residues.

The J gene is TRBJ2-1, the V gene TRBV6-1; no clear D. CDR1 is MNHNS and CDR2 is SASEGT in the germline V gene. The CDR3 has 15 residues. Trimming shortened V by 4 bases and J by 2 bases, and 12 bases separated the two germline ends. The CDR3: CASSASKAAYNEQFF. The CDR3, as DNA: TGTGCCAGCAGTGCGTCTAAGGCGGCCTACAATGAGCAGTTCTTC.

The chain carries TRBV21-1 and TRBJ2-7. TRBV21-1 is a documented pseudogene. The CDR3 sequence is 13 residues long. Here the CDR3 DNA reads TGTGCCAGCAGCAACCCAACGGAATACGAGCAGTACTTC. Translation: CASSNPTEYEQYF.

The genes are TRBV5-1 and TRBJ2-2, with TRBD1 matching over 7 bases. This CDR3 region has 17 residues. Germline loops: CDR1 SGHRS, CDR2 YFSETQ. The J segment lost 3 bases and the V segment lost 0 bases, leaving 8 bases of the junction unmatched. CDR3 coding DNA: TGCGCCAGCAGCTTGGCAGACAGGGCCGGGTACACCGGGGAGCTGTTTTTT. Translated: CASSLADRAGYTGELFF.

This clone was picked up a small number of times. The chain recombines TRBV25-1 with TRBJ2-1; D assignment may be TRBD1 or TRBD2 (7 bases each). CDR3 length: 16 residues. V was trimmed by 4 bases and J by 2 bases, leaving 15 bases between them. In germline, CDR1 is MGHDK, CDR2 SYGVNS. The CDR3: CASSGRQGGPYNEQFF. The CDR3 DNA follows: TGTGCCAGCAGTGGGCGACAGGGAGGGCCCTACAATGAGCAGTTCTTC.

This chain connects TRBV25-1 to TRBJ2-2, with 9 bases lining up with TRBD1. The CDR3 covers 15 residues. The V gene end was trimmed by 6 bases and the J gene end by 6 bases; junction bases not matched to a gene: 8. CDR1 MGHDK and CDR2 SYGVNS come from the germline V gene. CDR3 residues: CASRPGQGIAGELFF. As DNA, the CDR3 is TGTGCCAGCAGGCCGGGACAGGGCATCGCCGGGGAGCTGTTTTTT.

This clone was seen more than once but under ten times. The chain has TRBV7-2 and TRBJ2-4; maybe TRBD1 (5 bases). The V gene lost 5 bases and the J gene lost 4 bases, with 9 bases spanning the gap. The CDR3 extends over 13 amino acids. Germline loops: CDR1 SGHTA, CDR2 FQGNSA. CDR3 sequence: CASSQGTKNIQYF. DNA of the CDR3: TGTGCCAGCAGCCAGGGAACTAAAAACATTCAGTACTTC. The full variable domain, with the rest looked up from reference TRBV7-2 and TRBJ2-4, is GAGVSQSPSNKVTEKGKDVELRCDPISGHTALYWYRQSLGQGLEFLIYFQGNSAPDKSGLPSDRFSAERTGGSVSTLTIQRTQQEDSAVYLCASSQGTKNIQYFGAGTRLSVL.

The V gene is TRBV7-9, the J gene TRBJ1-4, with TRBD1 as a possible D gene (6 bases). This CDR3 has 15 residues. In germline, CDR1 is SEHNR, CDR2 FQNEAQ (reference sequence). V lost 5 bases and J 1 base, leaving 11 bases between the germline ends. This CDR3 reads CASSHSRGTNEKLFF. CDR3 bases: TGTGCCAGCAGCCACAGCAGGGGAACTAATGAAAAACTGTTTTTT.

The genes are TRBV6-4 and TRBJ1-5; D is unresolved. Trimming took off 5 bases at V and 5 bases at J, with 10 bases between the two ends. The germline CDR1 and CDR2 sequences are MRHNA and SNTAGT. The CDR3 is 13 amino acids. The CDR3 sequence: CASSKQLDQPQHF. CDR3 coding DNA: TGTGCCAGCAGTAAACAGCTAGATCAGCCCCAGCATTTT.

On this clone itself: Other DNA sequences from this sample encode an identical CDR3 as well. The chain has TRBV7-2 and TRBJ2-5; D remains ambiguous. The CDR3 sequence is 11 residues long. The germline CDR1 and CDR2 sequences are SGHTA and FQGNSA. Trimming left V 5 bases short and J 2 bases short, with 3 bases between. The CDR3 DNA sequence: TGTGCCAGCAGCAATCAAGAGACCCAGTACTTC. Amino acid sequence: CASSNQETQYF. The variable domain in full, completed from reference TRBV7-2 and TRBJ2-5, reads GAGVSQSPSNKVTEKGKDVELRCDPISGHTALYWYRQSLGQGLEFLIYFQGNSAPDKSGLPSDRFSAERTGGSVSTLTIQRTQQEDSAVYLCASSNQETQYFGPGTRLLVL.

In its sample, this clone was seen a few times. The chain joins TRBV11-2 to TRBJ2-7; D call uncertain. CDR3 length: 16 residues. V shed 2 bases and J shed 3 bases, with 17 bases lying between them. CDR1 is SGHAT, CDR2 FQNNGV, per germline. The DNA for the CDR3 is TGTGCCAGCAGCTTACGGTCGGCAGGTTTAATCTACGAGCAGTACTTC. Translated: CASSLRSAGLIYEQYF.

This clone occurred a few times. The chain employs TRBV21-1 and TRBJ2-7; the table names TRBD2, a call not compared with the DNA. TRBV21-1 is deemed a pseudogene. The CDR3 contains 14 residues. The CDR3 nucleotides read TGTGCCAGCAGCGGCCCGGGGAGCTCCTACGAGCAGTACTTC. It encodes CASSGPGSSYEQYF.

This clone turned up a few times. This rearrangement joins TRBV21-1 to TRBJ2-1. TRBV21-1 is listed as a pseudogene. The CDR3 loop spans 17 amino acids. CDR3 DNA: TGTGCCAGCAGCAGGGTCAATGGAGGGGGTAGTGTCGATGAGCAGTTCTTC. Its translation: CASSRVNGGGSVDEQFF.

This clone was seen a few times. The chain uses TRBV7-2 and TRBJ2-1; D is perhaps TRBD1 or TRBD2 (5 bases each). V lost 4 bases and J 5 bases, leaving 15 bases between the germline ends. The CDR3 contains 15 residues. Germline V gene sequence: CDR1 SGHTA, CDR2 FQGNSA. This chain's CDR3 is CASSSSREIHNEQFF. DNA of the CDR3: TGTGCCAGCAGCTCCAGCAGGGAGATCCACAATGAGCAGTTCTTC.

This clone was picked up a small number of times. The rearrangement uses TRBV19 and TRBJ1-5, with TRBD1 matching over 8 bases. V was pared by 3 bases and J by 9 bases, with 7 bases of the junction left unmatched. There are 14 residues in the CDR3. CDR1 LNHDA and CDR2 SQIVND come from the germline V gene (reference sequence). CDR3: CASSMRGQGMPQHF. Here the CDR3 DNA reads TGTGCCAGTAGTATGCGTGGACAGGGCATGCCCCAGCATTTT.

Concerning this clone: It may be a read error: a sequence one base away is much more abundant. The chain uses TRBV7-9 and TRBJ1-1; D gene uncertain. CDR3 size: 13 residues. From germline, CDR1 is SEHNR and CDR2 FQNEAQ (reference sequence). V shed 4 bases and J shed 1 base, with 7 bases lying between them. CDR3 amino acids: CASSWTENTEAFF. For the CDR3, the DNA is TGTGCCAGCAGCTGGACGGAGAACACTGAAGCTTTCTTT.

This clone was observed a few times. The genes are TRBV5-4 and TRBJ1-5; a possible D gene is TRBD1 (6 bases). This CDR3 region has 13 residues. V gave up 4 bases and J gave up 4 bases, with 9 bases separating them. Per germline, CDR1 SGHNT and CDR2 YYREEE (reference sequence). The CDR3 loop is CASSVGGNQPQHF. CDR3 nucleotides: TGTGCCAGCAGCGTAGGGGGGAATCAGCCCCAGCATTTT. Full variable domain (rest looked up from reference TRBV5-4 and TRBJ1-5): ETGVTQSPTHLIKTRGQQVTLRCSSQSGHNTVSWYQQALGQGPQFIFQYYREEENGRGNFPPRFSGLQFPNYSSELNVNALELDDSALYLCASSVGGNQPQHFGDGTRLSIL.

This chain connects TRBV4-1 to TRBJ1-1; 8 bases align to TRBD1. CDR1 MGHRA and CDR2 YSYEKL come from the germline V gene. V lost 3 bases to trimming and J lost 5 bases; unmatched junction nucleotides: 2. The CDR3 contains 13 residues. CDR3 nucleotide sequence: TGCGCCAGCAGCCAGGACAGGGAAACTGAAGCTTTCTTT. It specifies CASSQDRETEAFF.

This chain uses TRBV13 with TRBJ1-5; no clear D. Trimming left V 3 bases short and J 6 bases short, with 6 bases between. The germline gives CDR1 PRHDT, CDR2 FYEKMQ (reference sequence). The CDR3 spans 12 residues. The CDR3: CASSFKGQPQHF. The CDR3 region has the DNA TGTGCCAGCAGCTTCAAAGGTCAGCCCCAGCATTTT.

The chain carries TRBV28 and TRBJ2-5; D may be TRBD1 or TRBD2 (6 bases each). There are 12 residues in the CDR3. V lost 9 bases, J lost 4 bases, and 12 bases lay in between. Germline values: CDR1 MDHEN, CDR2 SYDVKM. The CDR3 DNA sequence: TGTGCCAGTAGGGGGGTTGGAGAGACCCAGTACTTC. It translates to CASRGVGETQYF. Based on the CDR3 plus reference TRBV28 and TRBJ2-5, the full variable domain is DVKVTQSSRYLVKRTGEKVFLECVQDMDHENMFWYRQDPGLGLRLIYFSYDVKMKEKGDIPEGYSVSREKKERFSLILESASTNQTSMYLCASRGVGETQYFGPGTRLLVL.

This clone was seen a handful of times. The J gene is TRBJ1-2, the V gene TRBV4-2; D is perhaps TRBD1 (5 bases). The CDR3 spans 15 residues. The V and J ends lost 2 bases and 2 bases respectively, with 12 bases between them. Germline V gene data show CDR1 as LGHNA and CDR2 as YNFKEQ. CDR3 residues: CASSQRGDPNYGYTF. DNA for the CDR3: TGTGCCAGCAGCCAACGGGGGGACCCAAACTATGGCTACACCTTC.